This note documents a single TCR beta chain sequence. Its antigen target is currently unknown. No base qualities exist here, and no much larger clone lies one base off it. The sample is drawn from a study of beta chain features in type 1 diabetes (dated by TCRdb to the late 2010s). In the study overall: Patients and healthy donors did not differ in mean age, gender distribution, total cell number or subset yield. Naive and central memory subsets were obtained from all 30 or so donors, but regulatory and stem cell-like memory subsets were isolated from only 8 patients and roughly eight healthy donors. A total of some 100,000,000 sorted cells were examined across all samples, and a strong correlation was observed between cell number per subset and RNA yield. In the study, TCRB repertoires of sorted circulating CD4+ T cell subsets from recently diagnosed type 1 diabetes patients were compared with those of matched healthy donors. The paper's findings and limits, for the study overall: A moderate but significant shortening of TCRB CDR3 length was observed in type 1 diabetes patients in all four CD4+ subsets. Because cDNA was sequenced instead of genomic DNA, activated cells with high expression could be over-represented, although the groups did not differ in activation or CD3 levels. Because the HLA sub-analyses included only small numbers of individuals, any influence of HLA type on TCRB rearrangement was left unresolved. Naive, central memory and regulatory TCRB repertoires appeared to be more alike among patients than among healthy donors. Fewer insertions and more nucleotide deletions at VDJ recombination sites were observed in patients with type 1 diabetes, implying thymic rearrangement abnormalities. Shorter templates might be favored by PCR, yet because patient and control samples were amplified and corrected together, any such skew would affect both groups equally.

The CDR1 and CDR2 encoded by the germline V gene are SGHAT and FQNNGV. The CDR3 numbers 14 residues from cysteine through phenylalanine. Only the CDR3 DNA is retained, 42 bases long and in frame from the first base. Deletion took 3 bases off V and 3 bases off J, with a span of 9 bases between the germline ends. Each donor gave one peripheral blood draw, roughly 0.11 L on average, collected into heparinised tubes. Naive, central memory, regulatory and stem cell-like memory CD4+ T cells were sorted on a BD FACSAria II using a panel including CD45RO, CCR7, CD25, CD127, CD95 and CD27. Purity was above 98% for every sorted population. Right away, PBMCs were isolated by Lymphoprep density gradient centrifugation and were stained directly, with no culture step. Samples were stained and sorted in pairs, with one healthy donor and one patient per experiment, so that batch effects were minimized. All of the isolated RNA was reverse transcribed with the High Capacity cDNA Reverse Transcription Kit, so expressed TCRB transcripts were sequenced. Deep immunoSEQ sequencing was applied to naive, central memory and regulatory T cell samples, giving an average of approximately 4 million total reads per sample. After sorted cells were lysed in RLT buffer, RNA was extracted with DNase-treated RNeasy Micro or Mini kits, with the choice depending on cell number. To prevent cross-contamination, every cell subset was processed on its own, while patient and healthy donor samples were processed together. The immunoSEQ multiplex PCR was used to amplify TCRB sequences from cDNA, yielding 87-bp fragments that span the CDR3 region. The amplicons were sequenced using the Illumina HiSeq platform. Turning to the authors' computational methods: Synthetic template baselines were used to correct PCR bias computationally, reads within Hamming distance 2 were collapsed, and singletons that could not be merged were discarded. Reads were aligned against IMGT to assign V, D and J genes, CDR3 length and insertions or deletions at six rearrangement sites. Within each subset, clonotype counts were normalized to sorted cell number, and only after that were true diversity and Gini coefficients computed with the tcR R package. Repertoire sharing was quantified using the overlap coefficient calculated on TCRB nucleotide sequences. TCRdb mirrors the immuneACCESS table, restricted to in-frame sequences. Some clones are absent from its copies; in checked studies, under half trace to an unresolved V gene, and the reason for the others is unknown. That table is the source of V, J and clone size, and D and trimming were worked out from the DNA. The sample yields under 250,000 clones; 25% to 30% were counted once. The ten largest make up roughly 4% of the sample.

The sequence joins TRBV11-2 to TRBJ2-1, with the D gene not confidently named. The sample taken for sequencing was central memory CD4+ T cells from blood. This TCR derives from a man aged 30 to 39 in good health. The DNA is as follows: TGTGCCAGCAGCTTTACCCTGAGCTACAATGAGCAGTTCTTC. Its protein is CASSFTLSYNEQFF.